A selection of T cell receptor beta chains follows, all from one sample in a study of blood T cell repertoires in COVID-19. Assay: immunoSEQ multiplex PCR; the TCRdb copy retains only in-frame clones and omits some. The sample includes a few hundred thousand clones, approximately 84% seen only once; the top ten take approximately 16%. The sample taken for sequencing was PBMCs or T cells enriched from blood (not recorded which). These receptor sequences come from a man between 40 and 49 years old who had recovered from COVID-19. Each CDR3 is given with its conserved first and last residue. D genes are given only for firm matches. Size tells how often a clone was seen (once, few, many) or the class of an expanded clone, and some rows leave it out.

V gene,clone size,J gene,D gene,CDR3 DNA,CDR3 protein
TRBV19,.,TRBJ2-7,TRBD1,TGTGCCAGTAGACGACAGGGCTACTACGAGCAGTACTTC,CASRRQGYYEQYF
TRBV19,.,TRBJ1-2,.,TGTGCCAGTAGTAGCCCGGCGGCAGCTAACTATGGCTACACCTTC,CASSSPAAANYGYTF
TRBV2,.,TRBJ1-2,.,TGTGCCAACCCGGGAGGGAACTATGGCTACACCTTC,CANPGGNYGYTF
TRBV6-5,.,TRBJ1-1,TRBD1,TGTGCCAGCAGTTACCGCGGACAGGGGATGAACACTGAAGCTTTCTTT,CASSYRGQGMNTEAFF
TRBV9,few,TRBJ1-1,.,TGTGCCAGCACGCGGGGGATTAAGGGAGAAGCTTTCTTT,CASTRGIKGEAFF
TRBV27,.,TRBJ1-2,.,TGTGCCAGCAGCCCGCGAAGTATCTATGGCTACACCTTC,CASSPRSIYGYTF
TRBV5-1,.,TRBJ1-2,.,TGCGCCAGCAGCTTTTTAGGGGATAACTATGGCTACACCTTC,CASSFLGDNYGYTF
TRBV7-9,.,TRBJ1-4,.,TGTGCCAGCAGCCCGGGGGAAGAAAAACTGTTTTTT,CASSPGEEKLFF
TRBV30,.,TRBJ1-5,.,TGTGCCTGGAGCACAGGGAGCAGCAATCAGCCCCAGCATTTT,CAWSTGSSNQPQHF
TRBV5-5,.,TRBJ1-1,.,TGTGCCAGCAGCTTGTTGGGAGGGAACACTGAAGCTTTCTTT,CASSLLGGNTEAFF